The 25 T cell receptor beta chains given below trace back to one sample, sequenced in a study of OX40 agonist ivuxolimab in advanced cancers. Receptor amplification or capture employed the immunoSEQ multiplex PCR assay. TCRdb re-hosts the immuneACCESS table, in-frame sequences only. Its copies lack some clones; in the studies checked, an unresolved V gene accounts for under half of them, and the cause for the rest is not known. In this sample the table shows 60,000 to 65,000 clones, more than 80% of which occur a single time. The ten largest clones capture less than 6% of the sample. This material consisted of CD4+ or CD8+ T cells sorted from blood, taken in a trial of the OX40 agonist ivuxolimab. The receptors were gathered from an adult with an advanced solid tumor such as melanoma, head and neck, liver or kidney cancer.

The chain joins TRBV18 to TRBJ2-3, with 7 bases fitting TRBD1. Germline V CDR1 and CDR2: KGHSH, LQKENI. V gave up 5 bases and J gave up 0 bases; unmatched junction bases: 11. The CDR3 loop spans 17 amino acids. CDR3 amino acids: CASSDKTGTASTDTQYF. The CDR3, as DNA: TGTGCCAGCTCAGACAAAACCGGGACAGCTAGCACAGATACGCAGTATTTT.

V usage is TRBV6-1 and J usage is TRBJ2-7; D is perhaps TRBD1 or TRBD2 (6 bases each). The V end lost 7 bases, the J end lost 5 bases, and 18 bases lay between the germline ends. Germline V gives CDR1 MNHNS, CDR2 SASEGT. The CDR3 covers 14 residues. The CDR3 reads CASTPRGRLDEQYF. The CDR3 nucleotides are TGTGCCAGCACCCCCCGGGGGCGCCTGGACGAGCAGTACTTC.

This chain connects TRBV5-1 to TRBJ2-3, with 13 bases aligning to TRBD2. The CDR3 consists of 19 residues. CDR1 and CDR2 (germline): SGHRS, YFSETQ. With 0 bases clipped from V and 2 bases from J, the junction kept 9 bases outside the gene matches. The CDR3 bases are TGCGCCAGCAGCTTGGCCAAAACTAGCGGGAGGGCCGCCACAGATACGCAGTATTTT. It encodes CASSLAKTSGRAATDTQYF.

The CDR3 spells CASSFLVHEQYF. In DNA form, the CDR3 reads TGTGCCAGCAGCTTTCTAGTTCACGAGCAGTACTTC. The chain is built from TRBV7-8 and TRBJ2-7, with no clear D. Trimming stripped 3 bases from V and 5 bases from J, with 8 bases between. CDR3 length equals 12 residues. Germline V gene data show CDR1 as SGHVS and CDR2 as FQNEAQ.

The chain is built from TRBV10-3 and TRBJ2-7; D may be TRBD1 or TRBD2 (5 bases each). V lost 7 bases to trimming and J lost 4 bases, with 14 bases between them. Germline V CDR1 and CDR2: ENHRY, SYGVKD. This CDR3 is 13 amino acids long. In nucleotides, the CDR3 is TGTGCCATCAAAAGCCCCAGGGAGTACGAGCAGTACTTC. This codes for CAIKSPREYEQYF.

This chain links TRBV30 with TRBJ1-5; D unclear. The germline gives CDR1 GTSNPN, CDR2 SVGIG (reference sequence). This CDR3 contains 13 residues. The germline V and J ends were trimmed by 5 bases and 4 bases, with 12 bases remaining between them. The CDR3 DNA is TGTGCCTGGGGACGGGAGATAAATCAGCCCCAGCATTTT. Translation gives CAWGREINQPQHF.

The chain employs TRBV6-1 and TRBJ2-7; no definite D call. The CDR3 consists of 14 residues. In germline, CDR1 is MNHNS, CDR2 SASEGT. Trimming stripped 3 bases from V and 6 bases from J, with 15 bases between. CDR3 sequence reads: CASSDFRQEGEQYF. Written as DNA, the CDR3 is TGTGCCAGCAGTGATTTTCGCCAAGAAGGCGAGCAGTACTTC.

The V and J genes are TRBV5-1 and TRBJ2-7, with D possibly being TRBD2 (6 bases). CDR1 and CDR2 from the germline V gene are SGHRS and YFSETQ. This CDR3 contains 14 residues. V was pared by 4 bases and J by 0 bases, with 11 bases between. This CDR3 reads CASSASGGSYEQYF. In DNA form, the CDR3 reads TGCGCCAGCAGCGCCTCCGGGGGCTCCTACGAGCAGTACTTC.

The rearrangement links TRBV19 to TRBJ2-3; perhaps TRBD2 as D (5 bases). The CDR3 spans 14 residues. Germline V gene data show CDR1 as LNHDA and CDR2 as SQIVND (reference sequence). V was clipped by 4 bases and J by 2 bases, with 10 bases between them. The chain's CDR3 is CASSTGGPTDTQYF. DNA of the CDR3: TGTGCCAGTAGTACGGGCGGGCCCACAGATACGCAGTATTTT. The whole variable domain, filled in from reference TRBV19 and TRBJ2-3, reads DGGITQSPKYLFRKEGQNVTLSCEQNLNHDAMYWYRQDPGQGLRLIYYSQIVNDFQKGDIAEGYSVSREKKESFPLTVTSAQKNPTAFYLCASSTGGPTDTQYFGPGTRLTVL.

The rearrangement joins TRBV15 to TRBJ2-1; TRBD1 matches 7 bases. V shed 1 base, J shed 0 bases, and the junction held 6 bases outside the gene matches. The CDR3 contains 17 residues. Per germline, CDR1 LNHNV and CDR2 YYDKDF (reference sequence). The CDR3 region has the DNA TGTGCCACCAGCAGAGTCGGGACAGTCGGCTCCTACAATGAGCAGTTCTTC. It encodes CATSRVGTVGSYNEQFF.

This clone was observed a single time. The V gene is TRBV29-1, the J gene TRBJ2-1, with 9 bases lining up with TRBD2. This CDR3 is built from 15 residues. CDR1 and CDR2 from the germline V gene are SQVTM and ANQGSEA. J lost 2 bases, V lost 4 bases, and 6 bases had no gene match. The CDR3 is CSVAVAGAPYNEQFF. DNA of the CDR3: TGCAGCGTTGCGGTAGCGGGAGCCCCCTACAATGAGCAGTTCTTC.

The chain has TRBV28 and TRBJ1-4, with 8 bases matching TRBD1. J gave up 3 bases and V 5 bases, and 8 bases lay outside the gene matches. The V gene's germline CDR1 is MDHEN and CDR2 SYDVKM. The CDR3 is made up of 16 amino acids. As DNA, the CDR3 is TGTGCCAGCAGTCCCGGGACAGGTATAGCTAATGAAAAACTGTTTTTT. Protein product: CASSPGTGIANEKLFF.

Details on this clone: The junction departs from the called germline gene at one end, perhaps through a read error. V is TRBV7-7 and J is TRBJ2-5, with 11 nucleotides matching TRBD1. The length of the CDR3 is 17 residues. CDR1 and CDR2 from the germline V gene are SSHAT and FNYEAQ (reference sequence). CDR3 bases: TGTGCTAGCAGCTTAGACGGGACAGGGGGGAGACAAGAGACCCAGTACTTC. As protein: CASSLDGTGGRQETQYF.

V and J are TRBV28 and TRBJ1-1, with no clear D. The ends were cut back, 4 bases at V and 4 bases at J, with 7 bases in the middle. Germline V lookup: CDR1 MDHEN, CDR2 SYDVKM. The CDR3 runs 12 residues. The CDR3 spells CASSSRITEAFF. CDR3 in DNA: TGTGCCAGCAGTTCTCGCATCACTGAAGCTTTCTTT.

The rearrangement links TRBV7-9 to TRBJ2-2; D tentatively fits TRBD1 or TRBD2 (5 bases each). With 7 bases removed from V and 6 bases from J, the gap between germline ends came to 9 bases. Germline V lookup: CDR1 SEHNR, CDR2 FQNEAQ (reference sequence). The CDR3 length is 12 residues. In DNA form, the CDR3 reads TGTGCCAGCACCTGGGACGCCGGGGAGCTGTTTTTT. Its protein is CASTWDAGELFF.

V and J are TRBV7-9 and TRBJ2-7, with TRBD1 matching 8 bases. V was clipped by 1 base and J by 5 bases; unmatched bases: 4. CDR1 is SEHNR, CDR2 FQNEAQ, per germline (reference sequence). This CDR3 is built from 14 residues. As DNA, the CDR3 is TGTGCCAGCAGCTTAGGGACAGGGCCCAACGAGCAGTACTTC. Translating gives CASSLGTGPNEQYF.

CDR3 residues: CASSPKNEQFF. The CDR3 DNA is TGTGCCAGCTCACCCAAAAATGAGCAGTTCTTC. The gene calls are TRBV18 and TRBJ2-1; D is uncertain. The CDR3 runs to 11 residues. V lost 3 bases and J 7 bases, leaving 4 bases between the germline ends. The germline V gene encodes CDR1 KGHSH and CDR2 LQKENI.

This chain connects TRBV5-1 to TRBJ1-1; the D gene is possibly TRBD1 (5 bases). The V end lost 4 bases, the J end lost 8 bases, and 15 bases lay between the germline ends. The germline V gene encodes CDR1 SGHRS and CDR2 YFSETQ. The CDR3 contains 13 residues. CDR3 loop: CASSVGTGGEAFF. In DNA, the CDR3 is TGCGCCAGCAGCGTCGGGACCGGAGGGGAAGCTTTCTTT.

This clone is a singleton in its sample. The CDR3 DNA is TGTGCCAGCAGCTTAGTCGTGGGGACAGGGGTCCTTAGCAATCAGCCCCAGCATTTT. Translating it yields CASSLVVGTGVLSNQPQHF. The V call is TRBV11-2, the J call TRBJ1-5; 10 nucleotides agree with TRBD1. The V and J ends lost 1 base and 0 bases, in that order; junction bases with no gene match: 9. The CDR3 contains 19 residues. The V gene's germline CDR1 is SGHAT and CDR2 FQNNGV.

The V call is TRBV30, the J call TRBJ2-1, with 9 bases that match TRBD2. The CDR3 is 17 residues long. The germline CDR1 and CDR2 sequences are GTSNPN and SVGIG (reference sequence). V lost 3 bases and J lost 9; bases outside the gene matches: 18. The CDR3 is CAWSPRLGAGGIGEQFF. CDR3 bases: TGTGCCTGGAGCCCAAGACTAGGGGCGGGAGGGATTGGTGAGCAGTTCTTC.

V gene TRBV28 combines with J gene TRBJ1-2; perhaps TRBD1 as D (5 bases). Trimming cost V 5 bases and J 1 base, with 11 bases left between them. The germline V gene encodes CDR1 MDHEN and CDR2 SYDVKM. The CDR3 runs 14 residues. The CDR3 DNA reads as TGTGCCAGCAGTGGGGGGGACGGTAACTATGGCTACACCTTC. Protein sequence: CASSGGDGNYGYTF.

This chain uses TRBV7-3 with TRBJ2-5, with TRBD1 as a possible D gene (5 bases). Trimming pared 0 bases from V and 3 bases from J, leaving 14 bases between. The length of the CDR3 is 16 residues. Germline V gives CDR1 SGHTA, CDR2 FQGTGA. CDR3 amino acids: CASSLTGSLGEETQYF. Written as DNA, the CDR3 is TGTGCCAGCAGCTTAACGGGTAGCCTAGGGGAAGAGACCCAGTACTTC.

The V gene is TRBV28, the J gene TRBJ1-5; D call uncertain. Between the trimmed V and J ends, which lost 2 bases and 4 bases, there was a span of 3 bases. Germline values: CDR1 MDHEN, CDR2 SYDVKM. This CDR3 contains 12 residues. The CDR3 DNA is TGTGCCAGCAGTTTAAGGAATCAGCCCCAGCATTTT. Protein: CASSLRNQPQHF.

This rearrangement joins TRBV6-6 to TRBJ2-5, with D possibly matching TRBD1 (5 bases). The CDR3 sequence is 15 residues long. Germline V gene data show CDR1 as MNHNY and CDR2 as SVGAGI (reference sequence). V lost 9 bases and J lost 5, with 22 bases in between. This CDR3 is CASRGFRAQWETQYF. The CDR3 DNA follows: TGTGCCAGTCGCGGATTCAGGGCACAATGGGAGACCCAGTACTTC.

The J gene is TRBJ1-1, the V gene TRBV11-2, with D unresolved. CDR3 length: 12 amino acids. Germline V CDR1 and CDR2: SGHAT, FQNNGV. The ends were cut back, 1 base at V and 9 bases at J, with 9 bases in the middle. CDR3 residues: CASSLGVDQAFF. The CDR3 DNA is TGTGCCAGCAGCTTAGGGGTAGACCAAGCTTTCTTT.